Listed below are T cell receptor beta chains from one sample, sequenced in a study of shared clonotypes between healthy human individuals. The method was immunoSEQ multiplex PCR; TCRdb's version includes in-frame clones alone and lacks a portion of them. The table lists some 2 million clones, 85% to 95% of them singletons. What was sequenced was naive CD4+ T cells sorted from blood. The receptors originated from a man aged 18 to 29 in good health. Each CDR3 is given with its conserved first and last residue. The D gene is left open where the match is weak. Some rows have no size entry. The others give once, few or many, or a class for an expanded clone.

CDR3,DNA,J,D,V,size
CASSRQTYNEQFF,TGTGCCAGCAGCCGTCAGACCTACAATGAGCAGTTCTTC,TRBJ2-1,-,TRBV28,-
CASSPRTGMDSPLHF,TGTGCCAGCTCACCCAGGACAGGGATGGATTCACCCCTCCACTTT,TRBJ1-6,TRBD1,TRBV18,-
CATSEGLAAGSYEQYF,TGTGCCACCAGCGAGGGTCTGGCGGCTGGGTCTTACGAGCAGTACTTC,TRBJ2-7,-,TRBV15,-
CAWSGGKVNEQFF,TGTGCCTGGAGCGGGGGAAAGGTCAATGAGCAGTTCTTC,TRBJ2-1,-,TRBV30,-
CASRDSDNGYTF,TGCGCCAGCAGGGACAGCGATAATGGCTACACCTTC,TRBJ1-2,-,TRBV5-1,-
CASSVGSTGELFF,TGTGCCAGCAGTGTTGGTTCCACCGGGGAGCTGTTTTTT,TRBJ2-2,-,TRBV2,-
CASSLDRTGTYGYTF,TGTGCCAGCAGCTTAGATAGGACAGGGACCTATGGCTACACCTTC,TRBJ1-2,TRBD1,TRBV11-2,-
CASRGGDEKLFF,TGTGCCAGCCGAGGGGGGGATGAAAAACTGTTTTTT,TRBJ1-4,-,TRBV28,-
CASRVGQINSPLHF,TGTGCCAGTAGAGTAGGACAGATTAATTCACCCCTCCACTTT,TRBJ1-6,-,TRBV19,-
CSVSGINTEAFF,TGCAGCGTTTCGGGGATTAACACTGAAGCTTTCTTT,TRBJ1-1,-,TRBV29-1,-
CASSLGQGTDTQYF,TGTGCCAGCAGCCTGGGACAGGGGACAGATACGCAGTATTTT,TRBJ2-3,TRBD1,TRBV7-2,-
CATSREETGNRGYTF,TGTGCCACCAGCAGAGAGGAAACAGGGAATCGGGGCTACACCTTC,TRBJ1-2,-,TRBV15,-
CASRILLPGATGELFF,TGTGCCAGCAGGATACTATTGCCGGGAGCCACCGGGGAGCTGTTTTTT,TRBJ2-2,-,TRBV7-9,-
CASSPSRDHYEQYF,TGTGCCAGCAGCCCTTCGAGGGACCATTACGAGCAGTACTTC,TRBJ2-7,-,TRBV7-9,-
CASSELGPSSTDTQYF,TGTGCCAGCAGTGAACTAGGGCCCTCTAGCACAGATACGCAGTATTTT,TRBJ2-3,-,TRBV2,-
CASSPLGRALGYF,TGCGCCAGCAGCCCACTGGGACGCGCCTTGGGGTATTTT,TRBJ2-3,-,TRBV5-1,-
CASSSSPLNTEAFF,TGTGCCAGCAGCTCATCTCCTCTGAACACTGAAGCTTTCTTT,TRBJ1-1,-,TRBV7-9,-
CASSLDRSSEQYF,TGTGCTAGCAGCTTAGATCGGTCGAGCGAGCAGTACTTC,TRBJ2-7,-,TRBV7-7,-
CASSESTGWRGYGYTF,TGCGCCAGCAGTGAGTCGACAGGGTGGCGGGGCTATGGCTACACCTTC,TRBJ1-2,TRBD1,TRBV10-1,-
CASSLGRDPPYEQYF,TGTGCCAGCAGCTTGGGACGGGATCCCCCCTACGAGCAGTACTTC,TRBJ2-7,-,TRBV5-5,-
CASSLDMTGRLDF,TGTGCCAGCAGCTTAGATATGACAGGGAGATTAGACTTC,TRBJ2-5,TRBD1,TRBV7-9,-
CASSVTGANVLTF,TGTGCCAGCAGTGTAACTGGGGCCAACGTCCTGACTTTC,TRBJ2-6,-,TRBV25-1,few
CASNLVLQPQHF,TGTGCCAGCAACTTAGTACTTCAGCCCCAGCATTTT,TRBJ1-5,-,TRBV28,-
CASSPGGGVYEQYF,TGTGCCAGCTCACCCGGGGGGGGCGTCTACGAGCAGTACTTC,TRBJ2-7,TRBD2,TRBV18,-
CASSRLAGADTQYF,TGTGCCAGCAGCCGACTAGCGGGCGCAGATACGCAGTATTTT,TRBJ2-3,TRBD2,TRBV5-6,-
CASSTLASTGELFF,TGTGCCAGCAGCACACTAGCGAGTACCGGGGAGCTGTTTTTT,TRBJ2-2,TRBD2,TRBV6-1,-
CASSAGTITEQYF,TGTGCCAGCTCAGCCGGGACAATCACCGAGCAGTACTTC,TRBJ2-7,-,TRBV18,-
CASSQGGYNSPLHF,TGTGCCAGCAGCCAAGGGGGGTATAATTCACCCCTCCACTTT,TRBJ1-6,-,TRBV14,-
CASSESGYYGYTF,TGTGCCAGCAGTGAAAGCGGTTACTATGGCTACACCTTC,TRBJ1-2,-,TRBV6-1,-
CASSLAPGGRTDTQYF,TGTGCCAGCAGCTTAGCGCCGGGGGGTAGGACAGATACGCAGTATTTT,TRBJ2-3,TRBD2,TRBV7-2,-
CASSVGGTVNSPLHF,TGTGCCAGCAGCGTAGGAGGGACAGTTAATTCACCCCTCCACTTT,TRBJ1-6,TRBD1,TRBV9,-
CAISKGAGEETGELFF,TGTGCCATCAGCAAGGGGGCGGGAGAGGAAACCGGGGAGCTGTTTTTT,TRBJ2-2,-,TRBV10-3,once
CASSERGGDPLEAFF,TGCGCCAGCAGTGAGAGGGGGGGTGACCCCCTTGAAGCTTTCTTT,TRBJ1-1,-,TRBV10-1,-
CASSYSRQGTFSPLHF,TGTGCCAGCAGTTACTCGAGGCAGGGAACTTTTTCACCCCTCCACTTT,TRBJ1-6,-,TRBV6-5,-
CASSLGGPVIGEQYF,TGTGCCAGCAGCCTCGGAGGGCCGGTTATCGGCGAGCAGTACTTC,TRBJ2-7,-,TRBV5-4,few
CASTGRGGNEQYF,TGTGCCAGCACTGGAAGGGGAGGCAACGAGCAGTACTTC,TRBJ2-7,-,TRBV2,once
CSVRGLAGVDTQYF,TGCAGCGTGAGGGGACTAGCGGGGGTAGATACGCAGTATTTT,TRBJ2-3,TRBD2,TRBV29-1,-
CAIGRTPQETQYF,TGTGCCATCGGACGGACCCCACAAGAGACCCAGTACTTC,TRBJ2-5,-,TRBV10-3,-
CASSYAGPSGAYEQYF,TGTGCCAGCAGTTACGCTGGACCGTCAGGGGCCTACGAGCAGTACTTC,TRBJ2-7,-,TRBV6-5,-
CASRATGRRSGNTIYF,TGTGCCAGCAGGGCGACAGGGAGGCGGTCGGGAAACACCATATATTTT,TRBJ1-3,TRBD1,TRBV28,-
CASSLGGRDSPLHF,TGTGCCAGCTCACTAGGAGGCAGGGATTCACCCCTCCACTTT,TRBJ1-6,-,TRBV18,-
CASSLGRLAPNEQFF,TGTGCCAGCAGCTTAGGGAGGCTAGCGCCCAATGAGCAGTTCTTC,TRBJ2-1,-,TRBV11-3,-
CAISEGTGNEQFF,TGTGCCATCAGTGAGGGGACAGGGAATGAGCAGTTCTTC,TRBJ2-1,TRBD1,TRBV10-3,-
CASSGQITDTQYF,TGTGCCAGCAGTGGACAAATCACAGATACGCAGTATTTT,TRBJ2-3,-,TRBV7-6,-
CASSLGTDSPLHF,TGTGCCAGCAGTCTAGGGACAGATTCACCCCTCCACTTT,TRBJ1-6,TRBD1,TRBV28,-
CASREGPHSYNEQFF,TGCGCCAGCAGAGAAGGACCGCACTCCTACAATGAGCAGTTCTTC,TRBJ2-1,-,TRBV5-1,-
CASSPDGSGPQHF,TGTGCCAGCAGTCCCGACGGCTCAGGGCCCCAGCATTTT,TRBJ1-5,-,TRBV6-4,once
CASSPDLSGYGYTF,TGTGCCAGCAGCCCCGATTTGTCAGGCTATGGCTACACCTTC,TRBJ1-2,-,TRBV5-4,-
CASSLQPFSGYTF,TGTGCCAGCAGCTTACAACCATTCAGTGGCTACACCTTC,TRBJ1-2,-,TRBV5-6,-
CASSLYNTRTTEAFF,TGTGCCAGCAGCTTGTATAATACGAGGACCACTGAAGCTTTCTTT,TRBJ1-1,-,TRBV5-4,-
CASSLALGRGPGNTIYF,TGTGCCAGCAGCTTAGCCCTCGGAAGGGGGCCTGGAAACACCATATATTTT,TRBJ1-3,TRBD1,TRBV7-9,-
CASSPGQFNYGYTF,TGTGCCAGCAGCCCGGGACAGTTTAACTATGGCTACACCTTC,TRBJ1-2,TRBD1,TRBV9,-
CASVRTGKETQYF,TGCGCCAGCGTCAGGACAGGGAAAGAGACCCAGTACTTC,TRBJ2-5,TRBD1,TRBV10-1,-
CASSLGMGGEKLFF,TGTGCCAGCAGCTTGGGGATGGGAGGGGAAAAACTGTTTTTT,TRBJ1-4,-,TRBV11-2,-
CASSSSPLNEQFF,TGTGCCAGTAGTTCCTCCCCTCTTAATGAGCAGTTCTTC,TRBJ2-1,-,TRBV19,-
CASSDPDTDTQYF,TGTGCCAGCAGTGATCCCGACACAGATACGCAGTATTTT,TRBJ2-3,-,TRBV6-1,-